This entry describes one TCR beta chain. This clonotype was counted many times. The target of this receptor is not known. No qualities accompany the bases; no much larger clone lies one base away. The sequencer listed for this sample is Illumina MiSeq. TCRdb itself trimmed the public reads at Q25 with fastp, ran MiXCR and retained productive beta chains. Every distinct CDR3 protein forms one entry, paired with its most common genes and DNA. Recorded for this sample are around 5,200 distinct CDR3 sequences; over 9% of them occurred a single time. 5% to 6.5% of the sample lies in the top ten. The CDR3 sequence holds 14 residues, the cysteine and phenylalanine included. This entry keeps only the CDR3 DNA: 42 bases, framed from base 1. The junction carries 10 bases between V and J, which are trimmed by 4 bases and 6 bases respectively. For CDR1 and CDR2, the germline V gene (reference sequence) lists LNHDA and SQIVND.

This entry is derived from a study. This receptor was taken from a human donor with rheumatoid arthritis. The chain uses TRBV19 and TRBJ1-6; the D gene is possibly TRBD1, with 5 bases matching. Sequenced material: CD4+ T cells from synovial fluid. In nucleotide form, the sequence is TGTGCCAGTAGTACGGGGGGAGGTAATTCACCCCTCCACTTT. Translated, this gives CASSTGGGNSPLHF.